This T cell receptor (beta chain) was identified in a study of T cell responses to AZD1222 COVID-19 vaccine. Germline lookup yields CDR1 MNHEY and CDR2 SVGAGI. Trimming removed 6 bases from V and 1 base from J, with 12 bases in between. There are 14 residues in the CDR3. Whole-study results and caveats: Repertoire sampling happened only post peak T cell response. Donors were chiefly white British, with a greater number of females, and clonal diversity was perhaps underestimated. Variant regions that are unmutated are reportedly the target of nearly half of spike-specific TCRs.

Remarks on this clone: Its antigen is unknown.

The protocol was immunoSEQ multiplex PCR, while the TCRdb copy is restricted to in-frame clones and leaves out a portion. Of some 120,000 clones detected, approximately 85% appear once; the ten largest clones hold roughly 4%. The source material was peripheral blood, sampled on day 0 of MenACWY control vaccination. This clonotype originated in an adult in good health. The rearrangement uses TRBV6-5 and TRBJ1-1; possible D gene TRBD1, 5 bases. In DNA form, the CDR3 reads TGTGCCAGCAGGGGGCCCACGGAGAACACTGAAGCTTTCTTT. Its protein is CASRGPTENTEAFF.